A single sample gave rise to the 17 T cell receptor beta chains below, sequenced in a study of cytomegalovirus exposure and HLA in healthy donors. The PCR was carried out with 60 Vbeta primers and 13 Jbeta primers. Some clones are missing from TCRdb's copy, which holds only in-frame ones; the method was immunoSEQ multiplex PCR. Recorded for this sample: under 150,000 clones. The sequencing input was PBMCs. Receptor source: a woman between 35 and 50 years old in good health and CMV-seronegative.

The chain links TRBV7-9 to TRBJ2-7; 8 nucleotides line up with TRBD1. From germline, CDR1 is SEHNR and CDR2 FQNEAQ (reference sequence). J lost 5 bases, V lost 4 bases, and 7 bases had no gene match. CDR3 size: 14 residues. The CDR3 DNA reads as TGTGCCAGCAGCTCAAGTCAGGGGGCCCACGAGCAGTACGTC. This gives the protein CASSSSQGAHEQYV.

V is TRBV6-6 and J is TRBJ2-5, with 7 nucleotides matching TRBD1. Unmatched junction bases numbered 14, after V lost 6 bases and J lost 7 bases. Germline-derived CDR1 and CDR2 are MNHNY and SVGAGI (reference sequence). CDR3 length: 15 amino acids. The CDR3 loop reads CASSLTLGQRGTQYF. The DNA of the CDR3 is TGTGCCAGCAGCCTGACCTTGGGACAGCGTGGGACCCAGTACTTC.

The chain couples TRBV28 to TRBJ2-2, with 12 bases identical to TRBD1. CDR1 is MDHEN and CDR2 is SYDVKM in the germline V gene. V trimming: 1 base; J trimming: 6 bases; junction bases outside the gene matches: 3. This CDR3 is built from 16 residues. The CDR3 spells CASSLSGTGGPGELFF. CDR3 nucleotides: TGTGCCAGCAGTTTATCCGGGACAGGGGGCCCCGGGGAGCTGTTTTTT. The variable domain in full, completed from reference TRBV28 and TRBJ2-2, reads DVKVTQSSRYLVKRTGEKVFLECVQDMDHENMFWYRQDPGLGLRLIYFSYDVKMKEKGDIPEGYSVSREKKERFSLILESASTNQTSMYLCASSLSGTGGPGELFFGEGSRLTVL.

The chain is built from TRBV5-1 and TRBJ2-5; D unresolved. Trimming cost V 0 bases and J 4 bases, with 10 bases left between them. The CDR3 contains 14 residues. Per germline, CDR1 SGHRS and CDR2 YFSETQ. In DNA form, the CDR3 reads TGCGCCAGCAGCTTGGTAGGAAGAGGAGAGACCCAGTACTTC. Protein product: CASSLVGRGETQYF.

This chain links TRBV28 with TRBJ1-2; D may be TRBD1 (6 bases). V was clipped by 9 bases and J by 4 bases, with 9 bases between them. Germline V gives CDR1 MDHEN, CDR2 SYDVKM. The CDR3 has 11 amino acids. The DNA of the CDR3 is TGTGCCAGTGGACAGCCCTATGGCTACACCTTC. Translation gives CASGQPYGYTF.

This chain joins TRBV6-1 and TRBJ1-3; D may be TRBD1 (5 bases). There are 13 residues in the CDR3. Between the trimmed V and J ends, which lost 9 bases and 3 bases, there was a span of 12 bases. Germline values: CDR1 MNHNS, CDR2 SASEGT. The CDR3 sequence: CASVEGYGNTIYF. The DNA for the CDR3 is TGTGCCAGTGTGGAGGGGTATGGAAACACCATATATTTT.

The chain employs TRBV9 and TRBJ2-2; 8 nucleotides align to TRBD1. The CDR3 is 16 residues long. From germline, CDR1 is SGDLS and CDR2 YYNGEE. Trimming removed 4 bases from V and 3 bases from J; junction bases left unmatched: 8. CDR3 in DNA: TGTGCCAGCAGCCTTACAGGGGGACGGGACACCGGGGAGCTGTTTTTT. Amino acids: CASSLTGGRDTGELFF.

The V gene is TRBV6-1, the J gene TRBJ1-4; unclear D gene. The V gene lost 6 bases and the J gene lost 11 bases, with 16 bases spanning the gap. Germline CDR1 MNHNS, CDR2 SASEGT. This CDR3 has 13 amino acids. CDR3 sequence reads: CASREEGLSKLFF. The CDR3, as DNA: TGTGCCAGCAGAGAGGAAGGTCTCTCGAAACTGTTTTTT.

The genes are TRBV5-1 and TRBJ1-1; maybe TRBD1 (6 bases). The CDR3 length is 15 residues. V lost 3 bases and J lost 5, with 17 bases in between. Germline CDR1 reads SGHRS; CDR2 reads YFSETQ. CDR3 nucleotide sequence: TGCGCCAGCAGCTCTAGGGGGGGGGCAGAAACTGAAGCTTTCTTT. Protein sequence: CASSSRGGAETEAFF.

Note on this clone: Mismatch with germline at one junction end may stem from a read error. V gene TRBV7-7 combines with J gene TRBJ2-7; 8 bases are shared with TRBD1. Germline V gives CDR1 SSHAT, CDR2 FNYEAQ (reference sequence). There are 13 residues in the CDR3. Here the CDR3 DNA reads TGTGCTAGCAGCTCAGACAGGGGAGGCGAGCAGTACTTC. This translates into CASSSDRGGEQYF. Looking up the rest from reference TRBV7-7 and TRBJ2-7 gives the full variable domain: GAGVSQSPRYKVTKRGQDVTLRCDPISSHATLYWYQQALGQGPEFLTYFNYEAQPDKSGLPSDRFSAERPEGSISTLTIQRTEQRDSAMYRCASSSDRGGEQYFGPGTRLTVT.

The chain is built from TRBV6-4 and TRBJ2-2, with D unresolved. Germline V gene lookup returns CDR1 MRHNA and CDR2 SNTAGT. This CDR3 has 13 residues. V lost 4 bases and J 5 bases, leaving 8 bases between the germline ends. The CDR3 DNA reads TGTGCCAGCAGTGTCGGGTCGACCGGGGAGCTGTTTTTT. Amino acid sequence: CASSVGSTGELFF.

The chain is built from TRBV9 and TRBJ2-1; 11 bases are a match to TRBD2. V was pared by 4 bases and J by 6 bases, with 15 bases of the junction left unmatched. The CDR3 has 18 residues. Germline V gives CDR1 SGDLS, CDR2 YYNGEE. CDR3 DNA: TGTGCCAGCAGCTCCCCCTTTGGTAGCGGGGGGGCGGTCAATGAGCAGTTCTTC. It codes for CASSSPFGSGGAVNEQFF.

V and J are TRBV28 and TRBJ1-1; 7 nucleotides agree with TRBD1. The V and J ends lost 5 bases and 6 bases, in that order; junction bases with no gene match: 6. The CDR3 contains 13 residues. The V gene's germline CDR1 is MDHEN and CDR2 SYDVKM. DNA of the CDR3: TGTGCCAGCAGTCTACAGGGGATCCCTGAAGCTTTCTTT. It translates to CASSLQGIPEAFF.

Here the CDR3 reads CASIDHYEQYV. The CDR3 DNA reads as TGTGCCAGCATCGACCACTACGAGCAGTACGTC. This chain connects TRBV6-1 to TRBJ2-7; D ambiguous. Deletions cut 7 bases from V and 3 bases from J, with 7 bases between. CDR3 length equals 11 residues. Germline CDR1 reads MNHNS; CDR2 reads SASEGT.

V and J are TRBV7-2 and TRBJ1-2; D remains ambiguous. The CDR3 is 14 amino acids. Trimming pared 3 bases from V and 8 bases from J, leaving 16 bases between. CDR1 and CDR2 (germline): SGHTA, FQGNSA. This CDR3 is CASSFTNRINGYTF. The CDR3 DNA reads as TGTGCCAGCAGCTTTACGAACAGAATAAACGGCTACACCTTC.

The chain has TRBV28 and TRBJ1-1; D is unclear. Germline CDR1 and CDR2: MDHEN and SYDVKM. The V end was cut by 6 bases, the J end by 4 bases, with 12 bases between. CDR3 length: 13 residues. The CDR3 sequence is CASRVRVSTEAFF. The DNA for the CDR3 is TGTGCCAGCAGGGTTCGGGTATCCACTGAAGCTTTCTTT.

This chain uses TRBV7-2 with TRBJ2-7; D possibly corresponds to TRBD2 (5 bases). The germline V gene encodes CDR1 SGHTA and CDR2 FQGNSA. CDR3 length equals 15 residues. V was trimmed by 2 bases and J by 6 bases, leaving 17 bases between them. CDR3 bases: TGTGCCAGCAGCTTAAGGACTGGACCTCTCCTCGAGCAGTACGTC. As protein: CASSLRTGPLLEQYV.